This entry lists 29 T cell receptor beta chains sequenced from one sample in a study of T cells in Graves' hyperthyroidism and ophthalmopathy. TCR beta CDR3 regions were amplified from RNA transcripts. During a first-round RT-PCR of the TCR CDR3, the HTBI primer set was used. A single record per CDR3 protein comes from TCRdb applying MiXCR to the multiplex PCR reads. The sample holds some 600,000 distinct CDR3 sequences, about 45% seen once. Sequenced material: peripheral blood or thyroid tissue (not recorded which). The receptors come from a woman aged 18-29 years with Graves' hyperthyroidism.

At least ten counts were recorded for this clonotype. This rearrangement joins TRBV12-3 or TRBV12-4 to TRBJ1-1; D is perhaps TRBD1 (5 bases). V lost 3 bases and J 1 base, leaving 6 bases between the germline ends. This CDR3 contains 13 residues. In nucleotides, the CDR3 is TGTGCCAGCAGTTTCAGGGAGAACACTGAAGCTTTCTTT. Amino acids: CASSFRENTEAFF.

The gene calls are TRBV2 and TRBJ2-5, with TRBD2 matching over 13 bases. Germline CDR1 SNHLY, CDR2 FYNNEI. CDR3 length: 17 amino acids. V trimming: 6 bases; J trimming: 7 bases; junction bases outside the gene matches: 14. The CDR3 region is CASSARLAGGFLRTQYF. DNA of the CDR3: TGTGCCAGCAGCGCCCGACTAGCGGGAGGCTTCCTACGGACCCAGTACTTC.

Regarding this clonotype: This clone may be a read error of a much larger clone one base away. The DNA of the CDR3 is TGTGCCAGCAGCCCCGGGAGGCCCTGCGAGCAGTACTTC. It translates to CASSPGRPCEQYF. The chain carries TRBV7-9 and TRBJ2-7, with 7 bases identical to TRBD2. Trimming removed 5 bases from V and 6 bases from J; junction bases left unmatched: 7. Germline V gives CDR1 SEHNR, CDR2 FQNEAQ (reference sequence). This CDR3 is 13 amino acids long.

The rearrangement links TRBV7-8 to TRBJ2-7, with 11 bases that match TRBD2. Germline V CDR1 and CDR2: SGHVS, FQNEAQ. V shed 4 bases, J shed 8 bases, and the junction held 10 bases outside the gene matches. The CDR3 spans 15 residues. The CDR3 DNA reads as TGTGCCAGCAGCTCCGGACGGCCGACTAGCGGGAAGCAGTACTTC. Protein product: CASSSGRPTSGKQYF.

This clonotype was counted at least ten times. The chain links TRBV2 to TRBJ1-1; D is possibly TRBD1 (5 bases). Germline V gene lookup returns CDR1 SNHLY and CDR2 FYNNEI. CDR3 size: 15 residues. With 0 bases removed from V and 0 bases from J, the gap between germline ends came to 8 bases. This chain's CDR3 is CASSEAFRVNTEAFF. The CDR3 region has the DNA TGTGCCAGCAGTGAAGCGTTCAGGGTGAACACTGAAGCTTTCTTT.

Details on this clonotype: Possible read error: a much larger clone is one base away. The V and J genes are TRBV10-2 and TRBJ1-2, with D hard to call. Looked up from germline, CDR1 is WSHSY and CDR2 is SAAADI. This CDR3 contains 13 residues. V dropped 4 bases and J dropped 1 base, with 7 bases sitting between them. In nucleotides, the CDR3 is TGCGCCAGCAGTGGACAAAATAACTATGGCTACACCTTC. Translated, it gives CASSGQNNYGYTF.

As to this clonotype: A much larger clone differs from this one at a single base, so this may be a read error. This chain joins TRBV2 and TRBJ1-5, with 10 bases that match TRBD1. This CDR3 has 14 residues. Germline V gene lookup returns CDR1 SNHLY and CDR2 FYNNEI. The J segment lost 7 bases and the V segment lost 4 bases, leaving 4 bases of the junction unmatched. The CDR3, as DNA: TGTGCCAGCAGTGCGGGACAGGGGTCCCAGCCCCAGCATTTT. Amino acid sequence: CASSAGQGSQPQHF.

This clonotype was observed many times. V is TRBV10-3 and J is TRBJ1-5; D perhaps matches TRBD1 (5 bases). Looked up from germline, CDR1 is ENHRY and CDR2 is SYGVKD. This CDR3 has 14 residues. The V gene lost 0 bases and the J gene lost 8 bases, with 11 bases spanning the gap. The CDR3 DNA follows: TGTGCCATCAGTGAGTCGGAGGGGCGGAAGCCCCAGCATTTT. Translation gives CAISESEGRKPQHF.

Comment on this clonotype: Mismatch with germline at one junction end may stem from a read error. The rearrangement joins TRBV5-1 to TRBJ2-2; a weak D match, TRBD2 (5 bases). Germline V gene data show CDR1 as SGHRS and CDR2 as YFSETQ. The CDR3 extends over 13 amino acids. This CDR3 reads CASSQGSTGELFF. The DNA for the CDR3 is TGTGCCAGCAGCCAAGGGAGCACCGGGGAGCTGTTTTTT.

The rearrangement links TRBV11-2 to TRBJ1-1; possible D gene TRBD1, 6 bases. CDR1 is SGHAT, CDR2 FQNNGV, per germline. The CDR3 contains 15 residues. V was trimmed by 3 bases and J by 2 bases, leaving 13 bases between them. CDR3 in amino acids: CASSLHGTLNTEAFF. CDR3 sequence (DNA): TGTGCCAGCAGCTTGCACGGGACACTAAACACTGAAGCTTTCTTT.

The rearrangement joins TRBV7-2 to TRBJ2-7; 11 bases are shared with TRBD2. The CDR3 covers 15 residues. Germline V lookup: CDR1 SGHTA, CDR2 FQGNSA. V shed 4 bases and J 3 bases; nucleotides not matched to a gene: 5. The CDR3 sequence: CASSYGLAGFYEQYF. The CDR3 nucleotides read TGTGCCAGCAGCTACGGACTAGCGGGTTTCTACGAGCAGTACTTC.

This clonotype showed up just a few times. The rearrangement uses TRBV7-9 and TRBJ1-2; D remains unclear. V lost 5 bases, J lost 5 bases, and 18 bases lay in between. From germline, CDR1 is SEHNR and CDR2 FQNEAQ (reference sequence). The CDR3 has 15 amino acids. This CDR3 reads CASSDLAAGRYGYTF. In DNA, the CDR3 is TGTGCCAGCAGCGATCTGGCGGCCGGGCGATATGGCTACACCTTC.

This clonotype was counted many times. The chain carries TRBV7-3 and TRBJ1-6; unclear D gene. V was cut by 4 bases and J by 4 bases, with 8 bases left in between. This CDR3 comprises 14 residues. The germline gives CDR1 SGHTA, CDR2 FQGTGA. CDR3 bases: TGTGCCAGCAGCTCTGGGCTTTATAATTCACCCCTCCACTTT. This gives the protein CASSSGLYNSPLHF.

This rearrangement joins TRBV10-3 to TRBJ1-2, with a possible D match to TRBD1 (5 bases). Germline-derived CDR1 and CDR2 are ENHRY and SYGVKD. Trimming removed 10 bases from V and 3 bases from J, with 15 bases in between. The CDR3 has 13 amino acids. The DNA for the CDR3 is TGTGCCAGCTCCCCCGGGGCGGACTATGGCTACACCTTC. As protein: CASSPGADYGYTF.

This clonotype has a handful of counts. The rearrangement joins TRBV19 to TRBJ1-4; 10 bases match TRBD1. V dropped 5 bases and J dropped 8; count of bases not matched to a gene: 11. The CDR3 is 16 amino acids. Germline V gene lookup returns CDR1 LNHDA and CDR2 SQIVND (reference sequence). Written as DNA, the CDR3 is TGTGCCAGTAGTCCGCCCTGGGGACAGGGGCGGGAAAAACTGTTTTTT. Encoded protein: CASSPPWGQGREKLFF.

The genes are TRBV24-1 and TRBJ1-2; 7 positions agree with TRBD1. The CDR3 runs 16 residues. Germline loops: CDR1 KGHDR, CDR2 SFDVKD. J was trimmed by 5 bases and V by 3 bases; bases with no gene match: 11. For the CDR3, the DNA is TGTGCCACCAGTGATCGGACAGGAGACTTCGGTTATGGCTACACCTTC. As protein: CATSDRTGDFGYGYTF.

Many counts were recorded for this clonotype. The chain combines TRBV2 with TRBJ1-1, with D hard to call. The CDR3 is 11 amino acids. Trimming removed 7 bases from V and 11 bases from J, with 14 bases in between. Germline V gene sequence: CDR1 SNHLY, CDR2 FYNNEI. The chain's CDR3 is CASTLTRGAFF. The CDR3 DNA reads TGTGCCAGCACCCTGACTCGTGGGGCTTTCTTT.

The chain has TRBV10-3 and TRBJ1-3; D gene ambiguous. The CDR3 sequence is 16 residues long. V gave up 0 bases and J gave up 0 bases, with 9 bases separating them. CDR1 and CDR2 (germline): ENHRY, SYGVKD. The CDR3 spells CAISESTRTSGNTIYF. The CDR3 bases are TGTGCCATCAGTGAGTCCACCAGGACCTCTGGAAACACCATATATTTT.

The DNA of the CDR3 is TGTGCCACCAGCAGCCCAGGTTCGGGACTAGCGGGAGGTAAAAGCTCCTACGAGCAGTACTTC. It translates to CATSSPGSGLAGGKSSYEQYF. The chain carries TRBV15 and TRBJ2-7; TRBD2 aligns across 15 bases. This CDR3 has 21 amino acids. CDR1 is LNHNV and CDR2 is YYDKDF in the germline V gene (reference sequence). Trimming at V came to 3 bases and at J to 0 bases, leaving 15 bases not matched to a gene.

This clonotype was seen ten or more times. The chain couples TRBV5-1 to TRBJ1-4; D unresolved. Trimming cost V 4 bases and J 0 bases, with 4 bases left between them. The germline V gene has CDR1 SGHRS and CDR2 YFSETQ. The CDR3 is made up of 13 amino acids. The CDR3, as DNA: TGCGCCAGCAGCACGGCAACTAATGAAAAACTGTTTTTT. This translates into CASSTATNEKLFF.

The chain is built from TRBV7-2 and TRBJ2-7; TRBD2 aligns across 7 bases. The V gene end was trimmed by 5 bases and the J gene end by 2 bases; junction bases not matched to a gene: 15. Germline V gives CDR1 SGHTA, CDR2 FQGNSA. The CDR3 runs 17 residues. This CDR3 is CASSLPSGGRGTYEQYF. Written as DNA, the CDR3 is TGTGCCAGCAGCCTCCCCTCTGGCGGGCGGGGGACCTACGAGCAGTACTTC.

This clonotype was counted only a few times. J is TRBJ2-7 and V is TRBV2; possible D gene TRBD1, 5 bases. Per the germline V gene, CDR1 is SNHLY and CDR2 is FYNNEI. The length of the CDR3 is 18 residues. Trimming shortened V by 5 bases and J by 1 base, and 24 bases separated the two germline ends. The CDR3 DNA reads TGTGCCAGCAGTTACATGAGCAATAGCAGGGTTAAATCCTACGAGCAGTACTTC. Translating it yields CASSYMSNSRVKSYEQYF. The whole variable domain, filled in from reference TRBV2 and TRBJ2-7, reads EPEVTQTPSHQVTQMGQEVILRCVPISNHLYFYWYRQILGQKVEFLVSFYNNEISEKSEIFDDQFSVERPDGSNFTLKIRSTKLEDSAMYFCASSYMSNSRVKSYEQYFGPGTRLTVT.

This clonotype has more than one count but fewer than ten. One base away lies a much larger clone, so this may be a sequencing read error. V is TRBV10-3 and J is TRBJ2-6; no clear D gene. V was cut by 10 bases and J by 1 base, with 11 bases left in between. The CDR3 runs 14 residues. The germline V gene encodes CDR1 ENHRY and CDR2 SYGVKD. The CDR3 DNA follows: TGTGCCAGCACCCCAGGATCTGGGGCCAACGTCCTGACTTTC. Translated: CASTPGSGANVLTF.

This chain uses TRBV20-1 with TRBJ1-4; 7 bases match TRBD1. The V gene's germline CDR1 is DFQATT and CDR2 SNEGSKA (reference sequence). V was pared by 3 bases and J by 7 bases, with 11 bases of the junction left unmatched. The CDR3 length is 15 residues. CDR3 region: CSASPTGFQGEKLFF. CDR3 DNA: TGCAGTGCTAGCCCGACAGGGTTTCAGGGTGAAAAACTGTTTTTT.

This clonotype occurred many times. This chain joins TRBV2 and TRBJ2-7; perhaps TRBD2 as D (6 bases). V was trimmed by 6 bases and J by 6 bases, leaving 9 bases between them. This CDR3 region has 11 residues. CDR1 and CDR2 (germline): SNHLY, FYNNEI. CDR3 coding DNA: TGTGCCAGCAGACTAGCTGCCGAGCAGTACTTC. Protein product: CASRLAAEQYF. The full variable domain, in which reference TRBV2 and TRBJ2-7 provide the parts outside the CDR3, is EPEVTQTPSHQVTQMGQEVILRCVPISNHLYFYWYRQILGQKVEFLVSFYNNEISEKSEIFDDQFSVERPDGSNFTLKIRSTKLEDSAMYFCASRLAAEQYFGPGTRLTVT.

The gene calls are TRBV12-3 or TRBV12-4 and TRBJ1-6; the match to TRBD1 covers 8 bases. The trim removed 6 bases at V and 3 bases at J, leaving 4 bases unmatched. The CDR3 has 15 amino acids. This CDR3 reads CASRLQGDYNSPLHF. The CDR3 coding sequence is TGTGCCAGCAGACTACAGGGGGACTATAATTCACCCCTCCACTTT.

The chain links TRBV5-1 to TRBJ1-2; D gene uncertain. Trimming took off 4 bases at V and 3 bases at J, with 10 bases between the two ends. Germline CDR1 SGHRS, CDR2 YFSETQ. The CDR3 is 13 residues long. The CDR3, as DNA: TGCGCCAGCAGCGAAATGACGTACTATGGCTACACCTTC. Protein sequence: CASSEMTYYGYTF.

This clonotype was recorded a few times. Sequence at one end of the junction differs from germline and may be a read error. V and J are TRBV10-3 and TRBJ1-1, with D perhaps matching TRBD1 (6 bases). Germline CDR1 and CDR2: ENHRY and SYGVKD. The CDR3 runs to 14 residues. The CDR3 bases are TGTGCCAGCAGTTCGTTTGGGGGCGATACTGAAGCTTTCTTT. Encoded protein: CASSSFGGDTEAFF.

This clonotype was found many times. The rearrangement links TRBV7-9 to TRBJ1-1; no clear D gene. This CDR3 has 14 residues. Germline loops: CDR1 SEHNR, CDR2 FQNEAQ (reference sequence). Trimming removed 1 base at V and 1 base at J, with 7 bases between. The CDR3 loop is CASSLVIGNTEAFF. For the CDR3, the DNA is TGTGCCAGCAGCTTAGTTATTGGGAACACTGAAGCTTTCTTT.